Each of the 21 T cell receptor beta chains below was sequenced from the same sample in a study of OX40 agonist ivuxolimab in advanced cancers. Data came from immunoSEQ multiplex PCR; TCRdb stores just in-frame clones and leaves some out. In the table there are around 67,000 clones, around 80% of which are singletons. The specimen comprised CD4+ or CD8+ T cells sorted from blood, sampled in a trial of the OX40 agonist ivuxolimab. These receptor sequences come from an adult with an advanced solid tumor such as melanoma, head and neck, liver or kidney cancer.

The CDR3 loop reads CASNGWGTEAFF. The CDR3 nucleotides read TGTGCCAGCAATGGGTGGGGCACTGAAGCTTTCTTT. This chain connects TRBV6-5 to TRBJ1-1; D is unresolved. Germline V gives CDR1 MNHEY, CDR2 SVGAGI. This CDR3 is built from 12 residues. Trimming stripped 7 bases from V and 4 bases from J, with 10 bases between.

The V gene is TRBV6-5, the J gene TRBJ1-5; TRBD1 might be the D (5 bases). CDR1 and CDR2 from the germline V gene are MNHEY and SVGAGI. Between the trimmed V and J ends, which lost 0 bases and 6 bases, there was a span of 6 bases. There are 13 residues in the CDR3. CDR3 in DNA: TGTGCCAGCAGTTACTCAGGGGTTCAGCCCCAGCATTTT. Amino acid sequence: CASSYSGVQPQHF.

The table lists this clone with a count of one. The chain combines TRBV20-1 with TRBJ2-1; D is undetermined. V lost 0 bases and J 7 bases, leaving 4 bases between the germline ends. The V gene's germline CDR1 is DFQATT and CDR2 SNEGSKA (reference sequence). This CDR3 has 11 residues. CDR3 nucleotide sequence: TGCAGTGCTAGAGAAGTGAATGAGCAGTTCTTC. This codes for CSAREVNEQFF.

This chain links TRBV18 with TRBJ1-1; D perhaps matches TRBD1 (6 bases). The length of the CDR3 is 15 residues. Deletions cut 3 bases from V and 4 bases from J, with 15 bases between. Per germline, CDR1 KGHSH and CDR2 LQKENI. DNA of the CDR3: TGTGCCAGCTCACCGGGAGGGGGAAGGGGCACTGAAGCTTTCTTT. This gives the protein CASSPGGGRGTEAFF.

The rearrangement uses TRBV5-1 and TRBJ2-3, with 9 bases matching TRBD2. The trim removed 4 bases at V and 2 bases at J, leaving 8 bases unmatched. Germline V gene lookup returns CDR1 SGHRS and CDR2 YFSETQ. CDR3 size: 16 residues. DNA of the CDR3: TGCGCCAGCAGCCAAGGACTAGCGCGGAACACAGATACGCAGTATTTT. This translates into CASSQGLARNTDTQYF.

The chain is built from TRBV5-1 and TRBJ1-6; possibly TRBD1 for D (5 bases). The CDR3 sequence is 17 residues long. Germline CDR1 and CDR2: SGHRS and YFSETQ. V was pared by 0 bases and J by 7 bases, with 17 bases between. CDR3 region: CASSLDTPGRRNSPLHF. The CDR3 DNA sequence: TGCGCCAGCAGCTTGGATACCCCGGGACGCAGGAATTCACCCCTCCACTTT.

The chain joins TRBV27 to TRBJ2-3; the D call may be TRBD1 or TRBD2 (5 bases each). Germline V lookup: CDR1 MNHEY, CDR2 SMNVEV (reference sequence). The CDR3 loop spans 13 amino acids. V lost 5 bases and J lost 5, with 11 bases in between. CDR3 loop: CASSPRGRDTQYF. The CDR3 nucleotides are TGTGCCAGCAGTCCCCGGGGCAGAGATACGCAGTATTTT.

This chain connects TRBV18 to TRBJ1-5; D gene unclear. Germline values: CDR1 KGHSH, CDR2 LQKENI. The CDR3 contains 14 residues. With 5 bases removed from V and 0 bases from J, the gap between germline ends came to 8 bases. The CDR3: CASSSDGSNQPQHF. Written as DNA, the CDR3 is TGTGCCAGCTCATCGGACGGTAGCAATCAGCCCCAGCATTTT.

This chain uses TRBV29-1 with TRBJ1-2; 7 nucleotides align to TRBD1. Germline V gene lookup returns CDR1 SQVTM and CDR2 ANQGSEA. V was pared by 6 bases and J by 2 bases, with 15 bases of the junction left unmatched. The CDR3 extends over 16 amino acids. In DNA, the CDR3 is TGCAGCGTATCCCAACCAGGGACAGTCGAAAACTATGGCTACACCTTC. It yields the protein CSVSQPGTVENYGYTF.

Only a few counts were recorded for this clone. The chain uses TRBV4-2 and TRBJ1-2; D call uncertain. The germline CDR1 and CDR2 sequences are LGHNA and YNFKEQ. The ends were cut back, 1 base at V and 8 bases at J, with 11 bases in the middle. This CDR3 is built from 13 residues. The CDR3 protein is CASSQVDTAGYTF. The DNA for the CDR3 is TGTGCCAGCAGCCAAGTTGATACAGCCGGCTACACCTTC.

This clone was seen a handful of times. The rearrangement links TRBV4-2 to TRBJ1-6, with 7 bases fitting TRBD1. This CDR3 is built from 15 residues. The J segment lost 10 bases and the V segment lost 0 bases, leaving 6 bases of the junction unmatched. Germline V gives CDR1 LGHNA, CDR2 YNFKEQ. In DNA form, the CDR3 reads TGTGCCAGCAGCCAAGAGGAGGGGGCAGGCTCACCCCTCCACTTT. Residues: CASSQEEGAGSPLHF.

This clone has only a few counts. The CDR3 DNA reads as TGTGCCAGCAGCTATACAGGGTGGGAGCAGTACTTC. Amino acid sequence: CASSYTGWEQYF. This chain joins TRBV6-1 and TRBJ2-7; possibly TRBD1 for D (6 bases). CDR3 length: 12 amino acids. Trimming pared 6 bases from V and 7 bases from J, leaving 13 bases between. Per germline, CDR1 MNHNS and CDR2 SASEGT.

In its sample, this clone was seen a few times. The chain joins TRBV7-2 to TRBJ2-7, with D tentatively TRBD1 or TRBD2 (7 bases each). Germline CDR1 SGHTA, CDR2 FQGNSA. V gave up 1 base and J gave up 4 bases, with 17 bases separating them. The CDR3 has 16 amino acids. The CDR3 spells CASSLVQGGGGYEQYF. Written as DNA, the CDR3 is TGTGCCAGCAGCTTAGTCCAGGGAGGGGGCGGATACGAGCAGTACTTC.

Note on this clone: This specimen includes other DNA sequences encoding the same CDR3. The chain carries TRBV25-1 and TRBJ2-3, with D perhaps matching TRBD1 (5 bases). Germline lookup yields CDR1 MGHDK and CDR2 SYGVNS. The ends were cut back, 5 bases at V and 0 bases at J, with 12 bases in the middle. CDR3 length: 15 residues. For the CDR3, the DNA is TGTGCCAGCAGTTCCCAGGGATCGAGCACAGATACGCAGTATTTT. This encodes CASSSQGSSTDTQYF.

V is TRBV11-2 and J is TRBJ1-2; 8 bases match TRBD1. Germline V gives CDR1 SGHAT, CDR2 FQNNGV. J lost 6 bases, V lost 4 bases, and 4 bases had no gene match. CDR3 length: 13 residues. In DNA, the CDR3 is TGTGCCAGCAGCTCTTTACAGGGGGATGGCTACACCTTC. This sequence encodes CASSSLQGDGYTF.

This clone was seen only once. The V and J genes are TRBV5-6 and TRBJ1-3; the D is unclear. CDR3 length: 12 amino acids. The germline V gene encodes CDR1 SGHDT and CDR2 YYEEEE. Trimming removed 0 bases from V and 4 bases from J, with 2 bases in between. This CDR3 is CASSLEGNTIYF. The CDR3 DNA reads TGTGCCAGCAGCTTGGAAGGAAACACCATATATTTT.

The table lists this clone with a count of one. V usage is TRBV7-9 and J usage is TRBJ2-7; D gene uncertain. Trimming cost V 4 bases and J 1 base, with 8 bases left between them. This CDR3 contains 13 residues. The V gene's germline CDR1 is SEHNR and CDR2 FQNEAQ (reference sequence). CDR3 in DNA: TGTGCCAGCAGCTCTGCTGAGTCCTACGAGCAGTACTTC. This sequence encodes CASSSAESYEQYF.

The chain employs TRBV19 and TRBJ1-2; D is unresolved. The V gene's germline CDR1 is LNHDA and CDR2 SQIVND (reference sequence). This CDR3 comprises 15 residues. Deletions cut 2 bases from V and 6 bases from J, with 16 bases between. DNA of the CDR3: TGTGCCAGTAGTATATCGGGAGTAGGCCCCAATGGCTACACCTTC. It is translated as CASSISGVGPNGYTF.

In its sample, this clone was seen a few times. The chain couples TRBV5-4 to TRBJ1-1; D remains unclear. Germline CDR1 and CDR2: SGHNT and YYREEE (reference sequence). V was cut by 5 bases and J by 4 bases, with 9 bases left in between. The CDR3 runs 12 residues. The CDR3 sequence: CASRAPGTEAFF. The DNA for the CDR3 is TGTGCCAGCAGGGCCCCTGGCACTGAAGCTTTCTTT.

The J gene is TRBJ1-1, the V gene TRBV4-3, with D perhaps TRBD1 (5 bases). This CDR3 comprises 14 residues. The germline V gene encodes CDR1 LGHNA and CDR2 YSLEER. V lost 2 bases, J lost 2 bases, and 9 bases lay in between. Here the CDR3 reads CASSQTGTNTEAFF. The CDR3 DNA reads TGCGCCAGCAGCCAAACAGGTACTAACACTGAAGCTTTCTTT.

This clone was found once. This chain uses TRBV5-6 with TRBJ1-5, with TRBD1 as a possible D gene (5 bases). The CDR3 is 18 amino acids. Trimming shortened V by 8 bases and J by 0 bases, and 24 bases separated the two germline ends. Germline loops: CDR1 SGHDT, CDR2 YYEEEE. The CDR3 DNA follows: TGTGCCAGTTCCGTGGGGCGGGTCAAAGTAATTAGCAATCAGCCCCAGCATTTT. Translation gives CASSVGRVKVISNQPQHF.